This T cell receptor (beta chain) derives from a study of vaccination effects on CD4 cells after COVID-19. Study-level information: Participants were vaccinated with two doses of either the BNT162b2 or mRNA-1273 vaccine.

In the case of this clone: Its antigen is unknown.

Study results and limitations: Infection- and vaccine-induced clones contracted markedly late after vaccination.

Clones were sequenced by immunoSEQ multiplex PCR, and TCRdb holds only the in-frame ones, with some missing. Of about 55,000 clones listed, around 70% are singletons. Expansion with viral peptide pools was applied to antigen-specific CD4+ T cells by the ViraFEST assay prior to sequencing. Isolation of CD4+ T cells took place after more than 9 days of culture. Negative nucleocapsid antibody tests before and after vaccination confirmed no previous SARS-CoV-2 infection. Every well got a few million PBMC, which were grown with around 10 IU/ml IL-2 and around 10 ug/ml peptides. The sample here was CD4+ T cells from PBMCs cultured with SARS-CoV-2 spike peptides, taken before COVID-19 vaccination. This sequence originates from a human donor who received a COVID-19 vaccine.

CDR3 in amino acids: CASSQGLGGPYEQYF. In DNA form, the CDR3 reads TGTGCCAGCAGCCAAGGGTTGGGGGGACCCTACGAGCAGTACTTC. V is TRBV3-1 (or the pseudogene TRBV3-2) and J is TRBJ2-7, with D possibly TRBD2 on 6 matching bases. V was cut by 1 base and J by 2 bases, with 12 bases left in between. This CDR3 region has 15 residues. Per germline, CDR1 LGHDT and CDR2 YNNKEL (reference sequence).